Detailed here is one T cell receptor (beta chain). Its antigen is currently unknown. The data were obtained in a study of vaccination and CD4 T cells after COVID-19. Study details: The convalescents included six males and four females, and among them two were Hispanic while seven were Caucasian. The stimulus for the cells was overlapping spike peptides derived from SARS-CoV-2, HCoV-NL63, HCoV-OC43 and HCoV-229E.

The treatment was: approximately 11-day PBMC culture with coronavirus spike peptide pools or control peptides (ViraFEST assay). Investigators isolated CD4+ T cells by negative selection after 10 days of culture. Germline CDR1 LNHDA, CDR2 SQIVND (reference sequence). CDR3 length: 14 residues. With 0 bases removed from V and 5 bases from J, the gap between germline ends came to 11 bases. Cultured CD4+ T cell DNA was sequenced using the Oncomine TCR Beta short-read assay. MiXCR, applied by TCRdb to the PCR reads, yields one record per CDR3 protein. The table includes approximately 10,000 distinct CDR3 sequences, around 60% detected once.

The chain couples TRBV19 to TRBJ2-7; D not resolved. This specimen was cultured CD4+ T cells from blood, taken after SARS-CoV-2 vaccination. The TCR comes from a human donor with COVID-19. The DNA for the CDR3 is TGTGCCAGTAGTATAGATCAAGGATCCAACGAGCAGTACTTC. This encodes CASSIDQGSNEQYF.